This T cell receptor (beta chain) was profiled in a study of identical twins. MiXCR, run by TCRdb on the 5' RACE reads, gives a single entry per CDR3 protein. The sample gives 750,000 to 950,000 distinct CDR3 sequences, 9% to 15% of which show up once; about 1.5% is in the top ten. In addition, the sample was reused for a study of yellow fever vaccine responses in identical twins.

The material sequenced was PBMCs. The clonotype originates from a young woman in good health.

Here the CDR3 reads CASSLSTHIFRGGRETQYF. In nucleotides, the CDR3 is TGTGCCAGCAGTTTATCCACCCATATCTTCAGGGGTGGGCGAGAGACCCAGTACTTC. The rearrangement links TRBV28 to TRBJ2-5, with a possible D match to TRBD1 (6 bases). Germline CDR1 is MDHEN and CDR2 is SYDVKM. This CDR3 has 19 residues. V was cut by 1 base and J by 4 bases, with 25 bases left in between.